One and the same sample provided the 27 T cell receptor beta chains below, sequenced in a study of blood T cell repertoires in COVID-19. Repertoires were generated with immunoSEQ multiplex PCR, while TCRdb's copy carries only in-frame clones and drops some. Altogether roughly 150,000 clones are present, around 89% being singletons, with the ten largest covering 2.5% to 3%. The sequencing sample was made of peripheral blood. These TCRs come from a man between 60 and 75 years old with active or convalescent COVID-19.

The CDR3 loop reads CASTRTGGGYGYTF. The CDR3 bases are TGTGCCAGCACCCGGACAGGGGGCGGGTATGGCTACACCTTC. The chain is built from TRBV11-2 and TRBJ1-2; 11 bases align to TRBD1. J gave up 5 bases and V 7 bases, and 6 bases lay outside the gene matches. CDR3 length: 14 residues. Germline V CDR1 and CDR2: SGHAT, FQNNGV.

This clone was recorded once. The rearrangement uses TRBV19 and TRBJ1-3; D is unclear. V dropped 5 bases and J dropped 0 bases, with 14 bases sitting between them. Germline V gives CDR1 LNHDA, CDR2 SQIVND (reference sequence). The CDR3 is made up of 16 amino acids. Here the CDR3 reads CASSALRGSSGNTIYF. DNA for the CDR3: TGTGCCAGTAGTGCTCTTAGAGGGAGCTCTGGAAACACCATATATTTT.

V usage is TRBV7-6 and J usage is TRBJ2-7, with TRBD2 as a possible D gene (6 bases). V was trimmed by 1 base and J by 6 bases, leaving 16 bases between them. Germline V gene sequence: CDR1 SGHVS, CDR2 FNYEAQ. This CDR3 region has 15 residues. CDR3: CASSLVMGGRSEQYF. CDR3 DNA: TGTGCCAGCAGCTTAGTGATGGGAGGACGGAGCGAGCAGTACTTC. Based on the CDR3 plus reference TRBV7-6 and TRBJ2-7, the full variable domain is GAGVSQSPRYKVTKRGQDVALRCDPISGHVSLYWYRQALGQGPEFLTYFNYEAQQDKSGLPNDRFSAERPEGSISTLTIQRTEQRDSAMYRCASSLVMGGRSEQYFGPGTRLTVT.

V is TRBV11-2 and J is TRBJ2-3; D is possibly TRBD1 (5 bases). Germline V gene data show CDR1 as SGHAT and CDR2 as FQNNGV. The CDR3 extends over 13 amino acids. The V and J ends lost 4 bases and 3 bases respectively, with 8 bases between them. The CDR3 reads CASSWQGTDTQYF. For the CDR3, the DNA is TGTGCCAGCAGCTGGCAGGGTACAGATACGCAGTATTTT.

The chain combines TRBV6-6 with TRBJ1-1; D gene unclear. Trimming left V 7 bases short and J 0 bases short, with 12 bases between. From germline, CDR1 is MNHNY and CDR2 SVGAGI (reference sequence). The CDR3 has 14 amino acids. DNA of the CDR3: TGTGCCAGCACCTATGACATGATGAACACTGAAGCTTTCTTT. As protein: CASTYDMMNTEAFF.

The rearrangement joins TRBV12-2 to TRBJ1-4; the D call in the table, TRBD1, was not verified against the DNA. TRBV12-2 is an annotated pseudogene. This CDR3 is built from 19 residues. The CDR3 DNA follows: TGTGCAAGTCGCCTACCCGGCCTCCCGGGACAGGGAAAGAAAGAAAAACTGTTTTTT. Protein sequence: CASRLPGLPGQGKKEKLFF.

The chain uses TRBV6-1 and TRBJ1-2, with D unclear. With 3 bases removed from V and 4 bases from J, the gap between germline ends came to 9 bases. Germline lookup yields CDR1 MNHNS and CDR2 SASEGT. The CDR3 loop spans 13 amino acids. The chain's CDR3 is CASSESLLYGYTF. As DNA, the CDR3 is TGTGCCAGCAGTGAGAGCCTTCTCTATGGCTACACCTTC.

The J gene is TRBJ2-5, the V gene TRBV28; D is uncertain. Germline assignment: CDR1 MDHEN and CDR2 SYDVKM. Deletions cut 5 bases from V and 5 bases from J, with 6 bases between. The CDR3 loop spans 11 amino acids. CDR3 protein: CASSQVETQYF. CDR3 nucleotides: TGTGCCAGCAGTCAGGTTGAGACCCAGTACTTC.

The chain has TRBV6-5 and TRBJ2-3; 7 bases are shared with TRBD2. The CDR3 loop spans 14 amino acids. V dropped 6 bases and J dropped 6; count of bases not matched to a gene: 9. The germline V gene has CDR1 MNHEY and CDR2 SVGAGI. CDR3 loop: CASRWTRSRDTQYF. The CDR3, as DNA: TGTGCCAGCAGGTGGACTAGGTCGCGGGATACGCAGTATTTT.

This clone appeared a few times. This chain uses TRBV2 with TRBJ2-7; TRBD2 aligns across 7 bases. The germline V gene has CDR1 SNHLY and CDR2 FYNNEI. V lost 7 bases and J lost 6; bases outside the gene matches: 3. The CDR3 contains 11 residues. CDR3 loop: CASIKRGEQYF. CDR3 DNA sequence: TGTGCCAGCATCAAGCGGGGCGAGCAGTACTTC.

V gene TRBV5-8 combines with J gene TRBJ2-5, with 10 bases lining up with TRBD2. The V gene's germline CDR1 is SGHTS and CDR2 YDEGEE. J lost 2 bases, V lost 4 bases, and 5 bases had no gene match. The CDR3 extends over 15 amino acids. CDR3 in amino acids: CASSPGLAAQETQYF. For the CDR3, the DNA is TGTGCCAGCAGCCCCGGACTAGCGGCACAAGAGACCCAGTACTTC.

This clone was picked up one time. The genes are TRBV18 and TRBJ2-5; 8 nucleotides match TRBD2. Per the germline V gene, CDR1 is KGHSH and CDR2 is LQKENI. The V and J ends lost 4 bases and 2 bases, in that order; junction bases with no gene match: 15. This CDR3 region has 18 residues. The DNA of the CDR3 is TGTGCCAGCTCACACCATAGGGTGGGGGGACTAGGACAAGAGACCCAGTACTTC. Amino acids: CASSHHRVGGLGQETQYF. The complete variable domain, with remaining parts taken from reference TRBV18 and TRBJ2-5, reads NAGVMQNPRHLVRRRGQEARLRCSPMKGHSHVYWYRQLPEEGLKFMVYLQKENIIDESGMPKERFSAEFPKEGPSILRIQQVVRGDSAAYFCASSHHRVGGLGQETQYFGPGTRLLVL.

The V and J genes are TRBV6-2 or TRBV6-3 and TRBJ1-1; D not resolved. From germline, CDR1 is MNHEY and CDR2 SVGEGT. V lost 2 bases and J 3 bases, leaving 10 bases between the germline ends. The CDR3 totals 14 residues. The CDR3 region is CASSYRQRDTEAFF. The CDR3 DNA reads as TGTGCCAGCAGTTACAGGCAGCGGGACACTGAAGCTTTCTTT.

The CDR3 bases are TGTGCCAGCAGTTCCTGGGGGGGAGAGACCCAGTACTTC. Protein sequence: CASSSWGGETQYF. The chain recombines TRBV12-3 or TRBV12-4 with TRBJ2-5, with TRBD2 identical over 7 bases. The CDR3 totals 13 residues. V trimming: 4 bases; J trimming: 4 bases; junction bases outside the gene matches: 3.

Written as DNA, the CDR3 is TGCGCCAGCAGTGATCTCGGAAGCGACAGCTCCTACGAGCAGTACTTC. Protein product: CASSDLGSDSSYEQYF. The chain recombines TRBV10-1 with TRBJ2-7; D is possibly TRBD1 (5 bases). The V gene lost 3 bases and the J gene lost 0 bases, with 15 bases spanning the gap. This CDR3 has 16 amino acids. CDR1 and CDR2 (germline): WNHNN, SYGVQD (reference sequence).

The rearrangement joins TRBV6-2 or TRBV6-3 to TRBJ1-1, with D unresolved. The germline CDR1 and CDR2 sequences are MNHEY and SVGEGT. The CDR3 covers 14 residues. The ends were cut back, 2 bases at V and 2 bases at J, with 9 bases in the middle. This chain's CDR3 is CASSYPRLNTEAFF. The CDR3 nucleotides read TGTGCCAGCAGTTACCCCAGGCTTAACACTGAAGCTTTCTTT.

The chain links TRBV19 to TRBJ2-6; D gene uncertain. The CDR3 is 16 residues long. V was shortened by 5 bases and J by 4 bases, with 15 bases between the two germline ends. Germline values: CDR1 LNHDA, CDR2 SQIVND (reference sequence). CDR3 sequence reads: CASSSQAPEGANVLTF. Here the CDR3 DNA reads TGTGCCAGTAGTTCCCAGGCCCCAGAGGGGGCCAACGTCCTGACTTTC.

This chain joins TRBV6-2 or TRBV6-3 and TRBJ2-5; tentative D call: TRBD1 (5 bases). The V gene's germline CDR1 is MNHEY and CDR2 SVGEGT. The CDR3 consists of 14 residues. Trimming shortened V by 5 bases and J by 4 bases, and 14 bases separated the two germline ends. The CDR3 DNA is TGTGCCAGCAGTAACCCCGACAGTTTAGAGACCCAGTACTTC. It yields the protein CASSNPDSLETQYF.

The chain carries TRBV4-2 and TRBJ1-2; 8 bases agree with TRBD1. V shed 1 base and J 8 bases; nucleotides not matched to a gene: 12. There are 16 residues in the CDR3. Germline loops: CDR1 LGHNA, CDR2 YNFKEQ. This CDR3 reads CASSQGTSRTGSGYTF. The CDR3 region has the DNA TGTGCCAGCAGCCAAGGAACCTCTCGGACAGGGAGCGGCTACACCTTC.

The chain is built from TRBV9 and TRBJ1-1, with D tentatively TRBD1 (6 bases). V gave up 0 bases and J gave up 4 bases, with 10 bases separating them. Germline CDR1 is SGDLS and CDR2 is YYNGEE. The CDR3 is made up of 14 amino acids. The CDR3 DNA reads as TGTGCCAGCAGCGTAGTCGCGGGGGCCACTGAAGCTTTCTTT. It encodes CASSVVAGATEAFF.

The genes are TRBV28 and TRBJ1-4; 8 nucleotides line up with TRBD1. The CDR3 has 14 amino acids. Germline CDR1 and CDR2: MDHEN and SYDVKM. Trimming at V came to 5 bases and at J to 10 bases, leaving 9 bases not matched to a gene. CDR3 DNA sequence: TGTGCCAGCAGTACCGGACAGGGAAGGGGAAAACTGTTTTTT. It encodes CASSTGQGRGKLFF.

The genes are TRBV6-2 or TRBV6-3 and TRBJ1-2; TRBD1 matches at 9 bases. Germline V gene data show CDR1 as MNHEY and CDR2 as SVGEGT. V shed 0 bases and J 6 bases; nucleotides not matched to a gene: 5. This CDR3 comprises 15 residues. As DNA, the CDR3 is TGTGCCAGCAGTTACTCGGGACAGGGTTTTAATGGCTACACCTTC. Protein: CASSYSGQGFNGYTF.

The chain joins TRBV30 to TRBJ1-1; D not resolved. CDR3 size: 12 residues. CDR1 is GTSNPN, CDR2 SVGIG, per germline (reference sequence). The germline V and J ends were trimmed by 8 bases and 2 bases, with 12 bases remaining between them. The CDR3 DNA follows: TGTGCCAGCAGCCCGGGTAACACTGAAGCTTTCTTT. As protein: CASSPGNTEAFF. The full variable domain, completed using reference TRBV30 and TRBJ1-1, is SQTIHQWPATLVQPVGSPLSLECTVEGTSNPNLYWYRQAAGRGLQLLFYSVGIGQISSEVPQNLSASRPQDRQFILSSKKLLLSDSGFYLCASSPGNTEAFFGQGTRLTVV.

The chain uses TRBV5-4 and TRBJ1-2; the D gene is possibly TRBD1 (5 bases). Trimming took off 1 base at V and 7 bases at J, with 14 bases between the two ends. The germline V gene has CDR1 SGHNT and CDR2 YYREEE (reference sequence). The CDR3 has 14 residues. In nucleotides, the CDR3 is TGTGCCAGCAGCTTGTCTTTAACAGGACCTGGCTACACCTTC. This encodes CASSLSLTGPGYTF.

The J gene is TRBJ1-1, the V gene TRBV6-5, with D tentatively TRBD1 (5 bases). The CDR3 is 13 amino acids. V lost 7 bases to trimming and J lost 1 base, with 10 bases between them. Germline loops: CDR1 MNHEY, CDR2 SVGAGI. CDR3 in DNA: TGTGCCAGCAACGACAGATCGAACACTGAAGCTTTCTTT. Translation: CASNDRSNTEAFF.

The rearrangement joins TRBV11-2 to TRBJ2-7, with 7 bases that match TRBD1. This CDR3 is 16 amino acids long. From germline, CDR1 is SGHAT and CDR2 FQNNGV. V gave up 2 bases and J gave up 7 bases; unmatched junction bases: 14. This CDR3 is CASSLTPPWTGGEQYF. The CDR3 DNA reads TGTGCCAGCAGCTTAACCCCACCGTGGACAGGCGGGGAGCAGTACTTC.

The rearrangement joins TRBV24-1 to TRBJ2-1; 8 nucleotides match TRBD1. Trimming took 4 bases from V and 0 from J; bases not matched to a gene: 4. From germline, CDR1 is KGHDR and CDR2 SFDVKD. The length of the CDR3 is 16 residues. The CDR3 reads CATSDPDRASYNEQFF. CDR3 DNA: TGTGCCACCAGTGACCCGGACAGGGCCTCCTACAATGAGCAGTTCTTC.